This T cell receptor beta chain was sequenced in a study of STAT5B mutations in CD4+ large granular lymphocyte leukemia (dated 2022 in TCRdb). Background for the entire study: Among healthy controls, the CDR3 'QG' motif was associated with a particular HLA allele. TCRbeta repertoires of CD4+ T-cell large granular lymphocyte leukemia patients were compared with those of healthy blood donors. The purity of purified fractions was confirmed by flow cytometry on FACSCanto II or FACSVerse to exceed 95% among lymphocytes. Results and caveats for the whole study, not just this receptor: The data were not HLA-matched, and the higher clonality in CD4+ T-LGLL than in CD8+ T-LGLL could be due to the relatively small sample size. Enrichment of TRBV06-family usage was observed among the top patient clones (8/27) relative to healthy controls (2/35). Each patient's main leukemic clonotypes were private, but approximately 27% of these clonotypes showed up at low frequency in the non-leukemic repertoires of other patients. Greater clonality appeared to be present in CD4-sorted patient repertoires than in healthy CD4+ repertoires, and the difference was retained after the putative leukemic clones were removed.

This clone turned up a few times. It lacks a known antigen. The input lacks base qualities; no much larger clone sits a single base away. TCRbeta rearrangements were sequenced from genomic DNA using the immunoSEQ assay at survey resolution. Under the source paper's analysis protocol: In the TCR sequencing data, the lowest productive clonotype frequency that could be detected was 2.59 x 10-5. Analyses included only productive TCRbeta rearrangements, meaning complete and in-frame sequences. Clonality for each sample was calculated as Simpson clonality in the immunoSEQ Analyzer version 3.0. Based on frequency, clones were grouped as very rare, small, medium, large (1-20%) or hyperexpanded (>20%). Generation probabilities were estimated with OLGA 1.2.3, V-gene circos plots were made with VDJtools, specificities were looked up in VDJdb, and CDR3 motifs were identified with GLIPH. TCRdb retrieved this table from immuneACCESS and kept in-frame rearrangements only. Not all clones are present; in checked studies, unresolved V genes account for under half, and no reason is known for the remainder. That table furnishes V, J and clone size, whereas the DNA furnished D and trimming. The sample table holds under 40,000 clones, of which 65% to 85% were seen once. 2.1% of the sample rests with the top ten.

The CDR3 runs 13 residues from the cysteine to the phenylalanine. CDR3 DNA is the only sequence kept; it has 39 bases, read in frame from the first base. The CDR1 and CDR2 encoded by the germline V gene are MNHEY and SVGAGI. V drops 4 bases and J drops 4 bases, leaving 10 bases in between. Buffy coats from 35 to 45 blood donors, supplied by the Finnish Red Cross blood service, were used as healthy controls. All TCR-sequenced material derived from peripheral blood: patient blood samples and healthy donor buffy coats. Peripheral blood mononuclear cells were isolated by Ficoll-Hypaque gradient centrifugation. Magnetic purification was used to isolate CD4+ cells from the buffy coats of the healthy controls. The Gentra Puregene Cell and Tissue kit was used to extract genomic DNA, and a Qubit 2.0 fluorometer was used to measure the amount of genomic DNA.

The chain is assembled from TRBV6-5 and TRBJ1-2; possibly the D gene is TRBD1, per 5 matching bases. The clonotype originates from a human donor in good health. The sample comprised CD4+ T cells from blood buffy coats. The CDR3 sequence is CASSFSGSYGYTF. The DNA is TGTGCCAGCAGTTTCTCAGGGAGCTATGGCTACACCTTC.